This T cell receptor beta chain was found in a study of T-cell memory formation after mild COVID-19. Study context: Largely donor-specific sequence clusters came from a couple of donors. Study-wide results and limits: Some clones that responded turned up in pre-infection memory, which suggests that cross-reactive memory joined in.

This clonotype showed up many times. What it binds is unknown. CDR3 size: 14 residues. Germline V lookup: CDR1 SGHVS, CDR2 FNYEAQ. Between the trimmed V and J ends, which lost 1 base and 2 bases, there was a span of 9 bases. TCRdb analysed the 5' RACE reads with MiXCR anew, one entry per CDR3 protein. The sample holds some 600,000 distinct CDR3 sequences, 15% to 20% seen once. This chain uses TRBV7-6 with TRBJ2-7; D is unclear. This receptor was obtained from an adult woman who had mild COVID-19 (a few samples of this study predate the infection). Cell type and time point are not known. The sample was PBMCs or a T cell subset sorted from them (not recorded which). CDR3 in DNA: TGTGCCAGCAGCTTAGACGGATCTACCTACGAGCAGTACTTC. It codes for CASSLDGSTYEQYF.